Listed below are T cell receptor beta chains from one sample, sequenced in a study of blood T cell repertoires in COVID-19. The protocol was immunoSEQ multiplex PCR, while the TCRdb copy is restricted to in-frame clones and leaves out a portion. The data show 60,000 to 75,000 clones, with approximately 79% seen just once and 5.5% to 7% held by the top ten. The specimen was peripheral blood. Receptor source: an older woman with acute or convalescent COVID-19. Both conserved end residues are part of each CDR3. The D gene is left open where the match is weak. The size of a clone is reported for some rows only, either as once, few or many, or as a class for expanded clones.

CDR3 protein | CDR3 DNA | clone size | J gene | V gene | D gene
CASSFRVGAPTEAFF | TGTGCCAGCAGCTTCAGGGTTGGGGCCCCCACTGAAGCTTTCTTT | - | TRBJ1-1 | TRBV5-6 | -
CASSLRDRGNYGYTF | TGCGCCAGCAGCTTACGGGACAGGGGGAACTATGGCTACACCTTC | - | TRBJ1-2 | TRBV5-1 | TRBD1
CASSPGTADYGYTF | TGTGCCAGCTCACCAGGGACAGCAGACTATGGCTACACCTTC | once | TRBJ1-2 | TRBV18 | TRBD1
CASSYRVQETQYF | TGTGCCAGCAGCTACCGGGTACAAGAGACCCAGTACTTC | - | TRBJ2-5 | TRBV7-2 | -
CASSPGGAWDTQYF | TGTGCCAGCAGCCCCGGGGGGGCCTGGGATACGCAGTATTTT | - | TRBJ2-3 | TRBV7-9 | TRBD2
CASSRQGRFSEAFF | TGTGCCAGCAGCCGACAGGGAAGGTTTTCTGAAGCTTTCTTT | - | TRBJ1-1 | TRBV3-1/TRBV3-2 | TRBD1
CSWGPRGETQYF | TGCAGCTGGGGGCCCCGAGGAGAGACCCAGTACTTC | - | TRBJ2-5 | TRBV29-1 | -
CASSLTLAGFSFF | TGTGCCAGCAGCCTCACACTAGCGGGGTTTTCGTTCTTC | - | TRBJ2-1 | TRBV3-1/TRBV3-2 | TRBD2
CASSHPGAGQPQHF | TGTGCCAGCAGCCACCCAGGGGCGGGTCAGCCCCAGCATTTT | - | TRBJ1-5 | TRBV3-1/TRBV3-2 | -
CASSFRGRGTRGTEAFF | TGTGCCAGCAGCTTCAGAGGCCGCGGGACTCGGGGGACTGAAGCTTTCTTT | once | TRBJ1-1 | TRBV11-2 | -
CASSVGNREGYTF | TGTGCCAGCAGTGTTGGGAATCGGGAGGGCTACACCTTC | - | TRBJ1-2 | TRBV6-2/TRBV6-3 | -
CASSLGRAGVEDTQYF | TGTGCCAGCAGCTTAGGACGGGCAGGGGTGGAAGATACGCAGTATTTT | few | TRBJ2-3 | TRBV11-3 | -
CASSQGLEETQYF | TGTGCCAGCAGCCAAGGACTAGAAGAGACCCAGTACTTC | - | TRBJ2-5 | TRBV5-4 | TRBD2
CASRPTGGAGYGYTF | TGTGCCAGTAGGCCCACAGGGGGCGCGGGCTATGGCTACACCTTC | - | TRBJ1-2 | TRBV19 | TRBD1
CASSSGQGSNSPLHF | TGTGCCAGCTCAAGCGGACAGGGGTCTAATTCACCCCTCCACTTT | - | TRBJ1-6 | TRBV18 | TRBD1
CATSWAETGLYEQYF | TGTGCCACCAGCTGGGCCGAGACAGGGCTCTACGAGCAGTACTTC | - | TRBJ2-7 | TRBV24-1 | TRBD1
CASSPKGGTYEQYF | TGTGCCAGCAGCCCGAAGGGGGGGACCTACGAGCAGTACTTC | few | TRBJ2-7 | TRBV7-3 | -
CASSLGQGAHGYTF | TGCGCCAGCAGCTTGGGACAGGGGGCCCATGGCTACACCTTC | - | TRBJ1-2 | TRBV5-1 | TRBD1
CASSRGQIIYGYTF | TGTGCCAGCAGCCGTGGACAGATAATCTATGGCTACACCTTC | few | TRBJ1-2 | TRBV5-5 | -
CASTITRGETQYF | TGTGCCAGCACTATAACCCGCGGAGAGACCCAGTACTTC | - | TRBJ2-5 | TRBV12-3/TRBV12-4 | -
CASSLGASREQYF | TGTGCCAGCAGCTTAGGTGCCTCCAGAGAGCAGTACTTC | - | TRBJ2-7 | TRBV7-9 | -
CAISERGFEAFF | TGTGCCATCAGTGAGAGGGGATTTGAAGCTTTCTTT | few | TRBJ1-1 | TRBV10-3 | -
CASSLGQVGGYTF | TGTGCCAGCAGCTTAGGACAGGTTGGTGGCTACACCTTC | - | TRBJ1-2 | TRBV7-8 | -
CASSLGQGGTDTQYF | TGCGCCAGCAGCTTAGGACAGGGGGGCACAGATACGCAGTATTTT | - | TRBJ2-3 | TRBV5-1 | TRBD1